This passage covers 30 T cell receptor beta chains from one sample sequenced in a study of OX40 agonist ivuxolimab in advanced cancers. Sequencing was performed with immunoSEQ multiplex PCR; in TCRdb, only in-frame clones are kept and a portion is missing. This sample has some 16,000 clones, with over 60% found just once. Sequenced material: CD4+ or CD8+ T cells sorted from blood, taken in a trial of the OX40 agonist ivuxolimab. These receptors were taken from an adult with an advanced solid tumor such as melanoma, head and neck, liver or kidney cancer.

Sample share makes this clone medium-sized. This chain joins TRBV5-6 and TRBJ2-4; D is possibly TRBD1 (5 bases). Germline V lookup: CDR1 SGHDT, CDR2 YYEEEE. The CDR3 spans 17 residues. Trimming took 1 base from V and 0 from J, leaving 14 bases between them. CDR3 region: CASSLLDSLLAKNIQYF. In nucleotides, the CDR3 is TGTGCCAGCAGCTTGCTCGACAGCCTACTAGCCAAAAACATTCAGTACTTC.

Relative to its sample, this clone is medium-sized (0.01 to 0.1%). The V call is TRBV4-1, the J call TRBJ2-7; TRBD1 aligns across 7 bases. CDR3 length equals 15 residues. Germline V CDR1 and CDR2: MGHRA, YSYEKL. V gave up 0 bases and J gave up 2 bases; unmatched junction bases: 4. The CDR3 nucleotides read TGCGCCAGCAGCCAAGACGACAGGGCAACCTACGAGCAGTACTTC. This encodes CASSQDDRATYEQYF.

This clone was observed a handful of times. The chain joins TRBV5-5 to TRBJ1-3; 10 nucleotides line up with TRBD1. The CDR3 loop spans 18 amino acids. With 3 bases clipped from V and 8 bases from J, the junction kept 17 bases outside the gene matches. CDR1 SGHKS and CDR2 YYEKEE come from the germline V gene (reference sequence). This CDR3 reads CASSSRMFSTGGKDTIYF. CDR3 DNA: TGTGCCAGCAGCTCAAGAATGTTCTCGACAGGGGGCAAGGACACCATATATTTT.

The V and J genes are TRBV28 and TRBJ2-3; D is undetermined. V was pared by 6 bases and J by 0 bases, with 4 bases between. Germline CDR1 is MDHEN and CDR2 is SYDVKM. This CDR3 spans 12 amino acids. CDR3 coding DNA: TGTGCCAGCAGCCCGAGCACAGATACGCAGTATTTT. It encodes CASSPSTDTQYF.

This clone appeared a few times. The CDR3 loop reads CASSPPYTDTQYF. CDR3 nucleotide sequence: TGTGCCAGCAGCCCCCCATACACAGATACGCAGTATTTT. This sequence joins TRBV11-2 and TRBJ2-3; D is unclear. Germline CDR1 is SGHAT and CDR2 is FQNNGV. This CDR3 spans 13 amino acids. V dropped 5 bases and J dropped 2 bases, with 8 bases sitting between them.

The CDR3 sequence: CASSVAGGPGTGELFF. The CDR3 bases are TGTGCCAGCAGCGTAGCGGGAGGGCCTGGCACCGGGGAGCTGTTTTTT. The rearrangement links TRBV9 to TRBJ2-2; 8 positions match TRBD2. Trimming took 0 bases from V and 4 from J; bases not matched to a gene: 5. CDR1 is SGDLS, CDR2 YYNGEE, per germline. The CDR3 consists of 16 residues.

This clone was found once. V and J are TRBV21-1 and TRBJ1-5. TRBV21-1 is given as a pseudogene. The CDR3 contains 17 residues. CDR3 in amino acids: CASSKFGGQISNQPQHF. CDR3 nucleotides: TGTGCCAGCAGCAAATTCGGGGGGCAGATTAGCAATCAGCCCCAGCATTTT.

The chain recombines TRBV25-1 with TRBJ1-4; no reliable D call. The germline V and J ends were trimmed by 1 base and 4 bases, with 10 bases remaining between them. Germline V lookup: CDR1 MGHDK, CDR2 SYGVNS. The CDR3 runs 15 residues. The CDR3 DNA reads TGTGCCAGCAGTGAATCGGGTTCGAATAATGAAAAACTGTTTTTT. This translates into CASSESGSNNEKLFF.

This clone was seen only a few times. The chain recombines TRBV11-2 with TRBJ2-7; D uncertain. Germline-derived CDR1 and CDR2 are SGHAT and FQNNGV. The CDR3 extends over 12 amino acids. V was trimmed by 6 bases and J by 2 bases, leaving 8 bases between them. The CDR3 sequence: CASSTQAYEQYF. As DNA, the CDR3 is TGTGCCAGCAGTACTCAGGCCTACGAGCAGTACTTC.

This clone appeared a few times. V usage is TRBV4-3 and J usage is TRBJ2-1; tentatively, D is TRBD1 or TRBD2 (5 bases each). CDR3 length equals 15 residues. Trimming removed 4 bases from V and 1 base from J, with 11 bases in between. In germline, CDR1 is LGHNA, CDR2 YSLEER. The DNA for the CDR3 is TGCGCCAGCAGCCCCGGGACGTCGTCCTACAATGAGCAGTTCTTC. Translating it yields CASSPGTSSYNEQFF.

DNA of the CDR3: TGTGCCAGCAGCGTTACCGGGACTAGTACGAATGAGCAGTTCTTC. Translated: CASSVTGTSTNEQFF. This chain uses TRBV9 with TRBJ2-1; 8 bases agree with TRBD2. This CDR3 is 15 amino acids long. The germline gives CDR1 SGDLS, CDR2 YYNGEE. V shed 2 bases, J shed 7 bases, and the junction held 8 bases outside the gene matches.

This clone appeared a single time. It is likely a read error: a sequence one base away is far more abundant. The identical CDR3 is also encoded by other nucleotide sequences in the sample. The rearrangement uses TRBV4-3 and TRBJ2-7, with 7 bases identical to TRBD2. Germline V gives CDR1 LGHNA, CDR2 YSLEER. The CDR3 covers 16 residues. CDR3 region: CASSQGSGGSSYEQYF. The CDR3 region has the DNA TGCGCCAGCAGCCAAGGATCGGGAGGCAGCTCCTACGAACAGTACTTC.

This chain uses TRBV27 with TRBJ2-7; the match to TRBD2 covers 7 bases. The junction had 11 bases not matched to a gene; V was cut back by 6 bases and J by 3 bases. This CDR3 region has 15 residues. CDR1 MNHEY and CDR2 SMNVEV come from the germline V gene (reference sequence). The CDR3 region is CASSLGLVGRYEQYF. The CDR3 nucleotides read TGTGCCAGCAGCCTAGGACTAGTCGGGCGCTACGAGCAGTACTTC.

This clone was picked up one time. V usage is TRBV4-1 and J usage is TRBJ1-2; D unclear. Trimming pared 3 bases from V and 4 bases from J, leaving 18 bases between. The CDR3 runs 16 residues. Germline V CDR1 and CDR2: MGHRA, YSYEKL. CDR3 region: CASSQDQNRKTYGYTF. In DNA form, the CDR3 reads TGCGCCAGCAGCCAGGATCAGAACCGAAAGACCTATGGCTACACCTTC.

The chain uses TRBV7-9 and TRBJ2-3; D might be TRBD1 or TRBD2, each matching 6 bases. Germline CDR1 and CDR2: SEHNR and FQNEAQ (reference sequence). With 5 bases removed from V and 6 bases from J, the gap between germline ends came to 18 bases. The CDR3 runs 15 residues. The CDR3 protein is CASSPTRGTSDTQYF. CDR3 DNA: TGTGCCAGCAGCCCCACTAGGGGGACTTCGGATACGCAGTATTTT.

The CDR3 region is CASSLDGGPYYNEQFF. The CDR3 DNA follows: TGTGCCAGCAGTTTAGATGGGGGGCCCTACTACAATGAGCAGTTCTTC. The rearrangement joins TRBV27 to TRBJ2-1; tentatively, D is TRBD1 or TRBD2 (6 bases each). The germline V and J ends were trimmed by 2 bases and 3 bases, with 14 bases remaining between them. The CDR3 consists of 16 residues. CDR1 is MNHEY, CDR2 SMNVEV, per germline (reference sequence).

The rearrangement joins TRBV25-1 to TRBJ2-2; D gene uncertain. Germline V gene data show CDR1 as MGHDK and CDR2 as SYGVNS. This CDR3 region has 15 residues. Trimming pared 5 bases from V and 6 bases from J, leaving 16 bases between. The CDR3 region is CASSQYLSGAGELFF. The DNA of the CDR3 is TGTGCCAGCAGTCAGTACCTATCGGGCGCCGGGGAGCTGTTTTTT. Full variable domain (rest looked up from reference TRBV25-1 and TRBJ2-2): EADIYQTPRYLVIGTGKKITLECSQTMGHDKMYWYQQDPGMELHLIHYSYGVNSTEKGDLSSESTVSRIRTEHFPLTLESARPSHTSQYLCASSQYLSGAGELFFGEGSRLTVL.

CDR3 sequence: CASSRFRGRNEKLFF. The CDR3 DNA follows: TGTGCCAGCAGTAGGTTCAGGGGGCGGAACGAAAAACTGTTTTTT. The genes are TRBV6-5 and TRBJ1-4, with 8 positions matching TRBD1. The length of the CDR3 is 15 residues. V dropped 5 bases and J dropped 8; count of bases not matched to a gene: 10. The germline gives CDR1 MNHEY, CDR2 SVGAGI.

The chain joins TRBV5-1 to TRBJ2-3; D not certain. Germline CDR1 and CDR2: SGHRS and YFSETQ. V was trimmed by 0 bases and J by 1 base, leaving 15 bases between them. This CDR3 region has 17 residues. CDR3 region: CASSLEGGPLRTDTQYF. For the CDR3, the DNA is TGCGCCAGCAGCTTGGAAGGTGGGCCCCTTCGCACAGATACGCAGTATTTT.

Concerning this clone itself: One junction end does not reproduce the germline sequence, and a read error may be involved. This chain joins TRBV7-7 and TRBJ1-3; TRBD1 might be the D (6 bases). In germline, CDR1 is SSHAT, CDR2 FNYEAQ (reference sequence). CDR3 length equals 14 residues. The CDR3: CASSTGTTGNTIYF. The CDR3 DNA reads TGTGCTAGCAGCACAGGGACCACTGGAAACACCATATATTTT.

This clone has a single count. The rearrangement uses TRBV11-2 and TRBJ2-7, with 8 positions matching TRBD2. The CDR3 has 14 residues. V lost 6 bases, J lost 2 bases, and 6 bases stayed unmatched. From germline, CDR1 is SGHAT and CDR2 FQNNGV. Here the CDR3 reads CASSIRGGPYEQYF. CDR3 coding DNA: TGTGCCAGCAGTATACGGGGGGGCCCCTACGAGCAGTACTTC.

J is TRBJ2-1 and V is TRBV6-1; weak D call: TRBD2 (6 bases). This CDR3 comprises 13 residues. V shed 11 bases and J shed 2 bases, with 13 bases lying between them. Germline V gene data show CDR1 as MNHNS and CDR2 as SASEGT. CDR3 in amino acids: CAAGQGTYNEQFF. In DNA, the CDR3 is TGTGCCGCGGGGCAGGGCACCTACAATGAGCAGTTCTTC.

The DNA for the CDR3 is TGTGCCAGCTCACTTGACAGGGGGCAGGGCGAGCAGTACTTC. This encodes CASSLDRGQGEQYF. The chain carries TRBV18 and TRBJ2-7; TRBD1 aligns across 10 bases. This CDR3 has 14 residues. From germline, CDR1 is KGHSH and CDR2 LQKENI. The trim removed 4 bases at V and 6 bases at J, leaving 6 bases unmatched.

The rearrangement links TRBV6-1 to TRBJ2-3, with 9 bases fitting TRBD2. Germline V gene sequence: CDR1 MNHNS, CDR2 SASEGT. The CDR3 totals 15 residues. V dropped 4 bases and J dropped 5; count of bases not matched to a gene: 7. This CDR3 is CASSVGLAAGDTQYF. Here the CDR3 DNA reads TGTGCCAGCAGTGTGGGACTAGCAGCCGGAGATACGCAGTATTTT.

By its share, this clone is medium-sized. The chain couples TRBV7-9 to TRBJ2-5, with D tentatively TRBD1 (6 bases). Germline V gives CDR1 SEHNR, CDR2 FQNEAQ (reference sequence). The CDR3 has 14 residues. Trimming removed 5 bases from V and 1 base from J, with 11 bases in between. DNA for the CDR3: TGTGCCAGCAGCGCCTGGACAGCCCAAGAGACCCAGTACTTC. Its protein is CASSAWTAQETQYF.

CDR3 DNA: TGTGCCAGCAGCACCCCTACGAGAGGGCAGTACTTC. This sequence encodes CASSTPTRGQYF. The chain combines TRBV5-6 with TRBJ2-7; no definite D call. In germline, CDR1 is SGHDT, CDR2 YYEEEE. CDR3 length: 12 amino acids. The V end lost 4 bases, the J end lost 9 bases, and 14 bases lay between the germline ends.

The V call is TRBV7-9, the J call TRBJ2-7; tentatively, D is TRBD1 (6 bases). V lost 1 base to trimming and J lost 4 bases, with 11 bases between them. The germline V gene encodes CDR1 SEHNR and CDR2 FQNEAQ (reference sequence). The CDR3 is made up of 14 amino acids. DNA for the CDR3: TGTGCCAGCAGCTTAGTCGGGACACATTACGAGCAGTACTTC. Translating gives CASSLVGTHYEQYF.

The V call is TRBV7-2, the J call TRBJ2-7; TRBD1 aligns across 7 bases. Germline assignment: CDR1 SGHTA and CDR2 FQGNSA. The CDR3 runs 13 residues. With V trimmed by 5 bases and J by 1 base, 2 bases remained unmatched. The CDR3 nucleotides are TGTGCCAGCAGCCCGGGACAGTCCTACGAGCAGTACTTC. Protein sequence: CASSPGQSYEQYF.

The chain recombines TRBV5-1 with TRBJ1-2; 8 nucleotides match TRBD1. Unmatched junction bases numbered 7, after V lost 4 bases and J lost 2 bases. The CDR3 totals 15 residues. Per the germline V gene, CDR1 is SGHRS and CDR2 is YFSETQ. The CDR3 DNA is TGCGCCAGCAGCCATCTAGGACAGGGAAACTATGGCTACACCTTC. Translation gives CASSHLGQGNYGYTF.

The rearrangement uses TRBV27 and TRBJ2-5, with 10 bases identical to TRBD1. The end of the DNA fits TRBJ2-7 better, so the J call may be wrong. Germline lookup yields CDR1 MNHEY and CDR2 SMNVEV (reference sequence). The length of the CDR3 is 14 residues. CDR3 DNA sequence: TGTGCCAGCAGTTTACGACAGGGGGCATACGAGCAGTACTTC. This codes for CASSLRQGAYEQYF.